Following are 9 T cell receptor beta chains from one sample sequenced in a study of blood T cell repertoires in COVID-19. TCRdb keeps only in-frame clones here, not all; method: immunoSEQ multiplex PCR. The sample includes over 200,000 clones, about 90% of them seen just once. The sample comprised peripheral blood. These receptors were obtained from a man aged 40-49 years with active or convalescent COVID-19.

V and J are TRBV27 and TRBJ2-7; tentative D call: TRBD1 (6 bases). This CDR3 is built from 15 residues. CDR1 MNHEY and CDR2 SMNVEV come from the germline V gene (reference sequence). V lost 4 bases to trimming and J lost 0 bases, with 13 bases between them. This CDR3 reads CASSWDTLSSYEQYF. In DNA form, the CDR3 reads TGTGCCAGCAGTTGGGACACCTTGAGCTCCTACGAGCAGTACTTC.

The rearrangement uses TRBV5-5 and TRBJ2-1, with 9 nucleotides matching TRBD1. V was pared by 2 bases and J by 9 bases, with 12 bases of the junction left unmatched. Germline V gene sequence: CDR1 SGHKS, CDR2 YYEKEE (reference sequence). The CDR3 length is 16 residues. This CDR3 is CASSFVPGQGLGEQFF. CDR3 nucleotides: TGTGCCAGCAGCTTTGTCCCGGGACAGGGTCTGGGTGAGCAGTTCTTC.

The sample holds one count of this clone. The CDR3 sequence is CASSPRRTSGASTDTQYF. In DNA, the CDR3 is TGCGCCAGCAGCCCCAGGAGGACTAGCGGGGCTAGCACAGATACGCAGTATTTT. The chain couples TRBV5-1 to TRBJ2-3; 12 nucleotides agree with TRBD2. The V and J ends lost 4 bases and 0 bases, in that order; junction bases with no gene match: 9. CDR3 length: 18 amino acids. Per the germline V gene, CDR1 is SGHRS and CDR2 is YFSETQ.

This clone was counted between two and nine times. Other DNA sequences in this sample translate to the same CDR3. The CDR3: CASSLGQGVNEQFF. The CDR3 nucleotides are TGCGCCAGCAGCTTGGGACAGGGAGTCAATGAGCAGTTCTTC. The gene calls are TRBV5-1 and TRBJ2-1, with 7 positions matching TRBD1. Germline values: CDR1 SGHRS, CDR2 YFSETQ. V trimming: 0 bases; J trimming: 6 bases; junction bases outside the gene matches: 3. This CDR3 comprises 14 residues.

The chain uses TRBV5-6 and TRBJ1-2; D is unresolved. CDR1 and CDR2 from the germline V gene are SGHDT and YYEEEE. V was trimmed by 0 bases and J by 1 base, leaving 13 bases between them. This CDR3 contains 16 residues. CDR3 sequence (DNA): TGTGCCAGCAGCTTGGTGAGAGGGTCTAATAACTATGGCTACACCTTC. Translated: CASSLVRGSNNYGYTF.

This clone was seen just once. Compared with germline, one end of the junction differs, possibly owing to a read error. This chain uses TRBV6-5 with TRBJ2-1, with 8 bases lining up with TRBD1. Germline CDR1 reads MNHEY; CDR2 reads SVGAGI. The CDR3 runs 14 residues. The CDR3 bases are TGCCCCGCGAGGAGTAGACAGGGGAAAAATGAGCAGTTCTTC. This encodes CPARSRQGKNEQFF.

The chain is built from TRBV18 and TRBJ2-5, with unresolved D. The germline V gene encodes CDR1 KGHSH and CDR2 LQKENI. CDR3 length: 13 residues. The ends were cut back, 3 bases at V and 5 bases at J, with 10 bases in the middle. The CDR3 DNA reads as TGTGCCAGCTCACCGCGTACCGGGGAGACCCAGTACTTC. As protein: CASSPRTGETQYF.

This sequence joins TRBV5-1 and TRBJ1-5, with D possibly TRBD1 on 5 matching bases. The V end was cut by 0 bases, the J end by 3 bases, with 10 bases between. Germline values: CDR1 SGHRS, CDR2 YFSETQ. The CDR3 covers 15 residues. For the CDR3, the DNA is TGCGCCAGCAGCTTGGTATTGGACAACAATCAGCCCCAGCATTTT. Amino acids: CASSLVLDNNQPQHF.

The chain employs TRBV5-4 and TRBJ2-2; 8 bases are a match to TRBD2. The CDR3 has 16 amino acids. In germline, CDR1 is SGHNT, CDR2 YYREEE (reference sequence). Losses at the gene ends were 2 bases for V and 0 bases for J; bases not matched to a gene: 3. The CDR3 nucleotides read TGTGCCAGCAGCTTCGGACTAGCAACGAACACCGGGGAGCTGTTTTTT. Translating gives CASSFGLATNTGELFF.